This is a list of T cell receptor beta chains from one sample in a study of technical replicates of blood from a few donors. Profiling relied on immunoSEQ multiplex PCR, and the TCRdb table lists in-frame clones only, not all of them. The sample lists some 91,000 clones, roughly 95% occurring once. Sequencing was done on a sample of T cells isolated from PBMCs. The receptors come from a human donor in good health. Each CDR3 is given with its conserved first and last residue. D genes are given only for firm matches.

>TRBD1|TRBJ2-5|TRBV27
TGTGCCAGCAGTTTATCCGCCCCAGGGGGCGGTCAAGAGACCCAGTACTTC
CASSLSAPGGGQETQYF
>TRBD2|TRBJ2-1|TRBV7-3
TGTGCCAGCAGCCCGGGACCGGGACTAGCGGGGAGTTATGAGCAGTTCTTC
CASSPGPGLAGSYEQFF
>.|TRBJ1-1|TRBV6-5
TGTGCCAGCAGTTACTCGGTGGGGGCCTACACTGAAGCTTTCTTT
CASSYSVGAYTEAFF
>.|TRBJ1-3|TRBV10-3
TGTGCCATGGGGACAATAGCAGCAAACACCATATATTTT
CAMGTIAANTIYF
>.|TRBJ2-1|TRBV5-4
TGTGCCAGCAGCTTTACAGGGATGAATGAGCAGTTCTTC
CASSFTGMNEQFF
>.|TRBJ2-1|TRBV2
TGTGCCAGCAGTCTGTACGGGAGCTCCTACAATGAGCAGTTCTTC
CASSLYGSSYNEQFF
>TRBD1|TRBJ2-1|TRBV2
TGTGCCAGCAAACCTTCCGGGACAGGCTCCTACAATGAGCAGTTCTTC
CASKPSGTGSYNEQFF
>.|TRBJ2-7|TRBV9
TGTGCCAGCAGCCCTCGATCGACAATCTACGAGCAGTACTTC
CASSPRSTIYEQYF
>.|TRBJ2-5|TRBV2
TGTGCCAGCAGTGTCCCACTAACGGGGTCTAGCGAACAAGAGACCCAGTACTTC
CASSVPLTGSSEQETQYF
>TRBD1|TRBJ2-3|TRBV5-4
TGTGCCAGCAGGGACAGGGGCACAGATACGCAGTATTTT
CASRDRGTDTQYF
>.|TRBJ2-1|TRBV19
TGTGCCAGTAGAAAGGGAGCGGTTGAGCAGTTCTTC
CASRKGAVEQFF
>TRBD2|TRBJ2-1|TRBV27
TGTGCCAGCACCCGCGGGAGAGCCTACAATGAGCAGTTCTTC
CASTRGRAYNEQFF
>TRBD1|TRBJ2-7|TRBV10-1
TGCGCCAGCAGTTCGGACAGGGGGCATTACGAGCAGTACTTC
CASSSDRGHYEQYF